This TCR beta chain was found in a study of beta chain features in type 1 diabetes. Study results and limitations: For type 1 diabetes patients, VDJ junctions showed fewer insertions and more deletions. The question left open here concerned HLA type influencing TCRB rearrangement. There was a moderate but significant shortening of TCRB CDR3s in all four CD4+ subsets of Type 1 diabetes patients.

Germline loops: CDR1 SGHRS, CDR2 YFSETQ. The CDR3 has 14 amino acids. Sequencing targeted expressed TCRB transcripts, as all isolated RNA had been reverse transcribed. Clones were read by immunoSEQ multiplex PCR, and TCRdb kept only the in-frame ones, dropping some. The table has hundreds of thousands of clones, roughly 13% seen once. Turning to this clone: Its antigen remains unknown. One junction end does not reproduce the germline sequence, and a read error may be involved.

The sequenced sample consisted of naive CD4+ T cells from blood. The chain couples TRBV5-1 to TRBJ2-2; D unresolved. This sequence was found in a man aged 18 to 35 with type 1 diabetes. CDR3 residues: CASSLAASERRLSF. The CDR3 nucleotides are TGCGCCAGCAGCTTGGCCGCGTCAGAGCGTCGACTGAGTTTT.